Presented here are 32 T cell receptor beta chains from one specimen sequenced in a study of molecular identifiers for immune sequencing clone quantification. TCRdb fed the PCR reads into MiXCR, producing one record per CDR3 protein. This sample has more than 450,000 distinct CDR3 sequences, with approximately 25% found just once. Input material: naive CD8+ T cells from blood, with Jurkat cell RNA spiked in. The subset was: FACS-sorted CD8+CD4-CCR7+CD45RA+ naive T cells. These receptors originate from a human donor in good health. Some libraries in this study had Jurkat cell RNA spiked in.

This clonotype was picked up a small number of times. The chain employs TRBV20-1 and TRBJ2-2, with TRBD1 identical over 10 bases. J was trimmed by 6 bases and V by 6 bases; bases with no gene match: 16. The CDR3 extends over 17 amino acids. Germline values: CDR1 DFQATT, CDR2 SNEGSKA (reference sequence). CDR3 loop: CSAQRDRGQSKAGELFF. The CDR3 DNA is TGCAGTGCCCAGAGGGACAGGGGTCAGAGTAAGGCCGGGGAGCTGTTTTTT.

Concerning this clonotype: A junction end diverges from the germline sequence, so it may reflect a read error. This chain connects TRBV14 to TRBJ2-2, with 11 bases aligning to TRBD2. The CDR3 is made up of 17 amino acids. Germline CDR1 SGHDN, CDR2 FVKESK. The CDR3 spells CASNQDETSGITGELFF. DNA for the CDR3: TGTGCCAGCAACCAAGATGAGACTAGCGGGATCACCGGGGAGCTGTTTTTT.

V and J are TRBV4-1 and TRBJ2-1, with D unresolved. The CDR3 length is 15 residues. Trimming shortened V by 1 base and J by 3 bases, and 10 bases separated the two germline ends. Germline V gene sequence: CDR1 MGHRA, CDR2 YSYEKL. CDR3 in DNA: TGCGCCAGCAGCCAAGGTCCGACCCTCTACAATGAGCAGTTCTTC. Translated, it gives CASSQGPTLYNEQFF.

This clonotype was counted ten times or more. The CDR3 is CASSQDAGNTEAFF. DNA for the CDR3: TGCGCCAGCAGCCAAGACGCAGGCAACACTGAAGCTTTCTTT. The chain has TRBV4-1 and TRBJ1-1; no clear D. Germline V lookup: CDR1 MGHRA, CDR2 YSYEKL. There are 14 residues in the CDR3. The V end was cut by 0 bases, the J end by 2 bases, with 7 bases between.

This clonotype was counted many times. V is TRBV9 and J is TRBJ2-5; D not resolved. V was shortened by 0 bases and J by 0 bases, with 0 bases between the two germline ends. Looked up from germline, CDR1 is SGDLS and CDR2 is YYNGEE. This CDR3 region has 12 residues. As DNA, the CDR3 is TGTGCCAGCAGCGTAGACCAAGAGACCCAGTACTTC. Its translation is CASSVDQETQYF. Complete variable domain (other parts from reference TRBV9 and TRBJ2-5): DSGVTQTPKHLITATGQRVTLRCSPRSGDLSVYWYQQSLDQGLQFLIQYYNGEERAKGNILERFSAQQFPDLHSELNLSSLELGDSALYFCASSVDQETQYFGPGTRLLVL.

Turning to this clonotype: An end of the junction differs from the germline gene, which may be a read error. The chain links TRBV19 to TRBJ2-7; D possibly matches TRBD1 or TRBD2 (6 bases each). Germline values: CDR1 LNHDA, CDR2 SQIVND (reference sequence). The CDR3 runs 15 residues. In DNA, the CDR3 is TGTGCCAGTAACCCAGGGGTGGGACTTTCCTACGCGCAGTACTTC. Translated, it gives CASNPGVGLSYAQYF.

V gene TRBV28 combines with J gene TRBJ2-1; D is tentatively TRBD1 or TRBD2 (5 bases each). The CDR3 consists of 15 residues. V was clipped by 2 bases and J by 7 bases, with 15 bases between them. From germline, CDR1 is MDHEN and CDR2 SYDVKM. DNA of the CDR3: TGTGCCAGCAGTTTACTCGGGGCAATAAGGAATGAGCAGTTCTTC. It codes for CASSLLGAIRNEQFF.

The sample holds a few counts of this clonotype. J is TRBJ2-5 and V is TRBV6-2 or TRBV6-3, with D maybe TRBD2 (6 bases). With 5 bases removed from V and 0 bases from J, the gap between germline ends came to 10 bases. The CDR3 contains 14 residues. Per germline, CDR1 MNHEY and CDR2 SVGEGT. This CDR3 is CASSQRDYQETQYF. The CDR3 DNA follows: TGTGCCAGCAGTCAACGGGACTACCAAGAGACCCAGTACTTC.

V and J are TRBV14 and TRBJ2-7, with D uncertain. The CDR3 is made up of 14 amino acids. CDR1 and CDR2 from the germline V gene are SGHDN and FVKESK. Trimming left V 3 bases short and J 6 bases short, with 15 bases between. CDR3 DNA: TGTGCCAGCAGCCATCAAGGTTACGGCTTCGAGCAGTACTTC. This sequence encodes CASSHQGYGFEQYF.

This clonotype turned up a few times. In DNA form, the CDR3 reads TGTGCCAGCAGCTTCACTAGCGGGGGAGAGTCCTACGAGCAGTACTTC. Encoded protein: CASSFTSGGESYEQYF. V gene TRBV5-6 combines with J gene TRBJ2-7; 11 bases fit TRBD2. The CDR3 spans 16 residues. The V gene's germline CDR1 is SGHDT and CDR2 YYEEEE. After removal of 2 bases from V and 1 base from J, the junction contained 5 bases not matched to a gene. Looking up the rest from reference TRBV5-6 and TRBJ2-7 gives the full variable domain: DAGVTQSPTHLIKTRGQQVTLRCSPKSGHDTVSWYQQALGQGPQFIFQYYEEEERQRGNFPDRFSGHQFPNYSSELNVNALLLGDSALYLCASSFTSGGESYEQYFGPGTRLTVT.

The rearrangement joins TRBV7-9 to TRBJ2-1; TRBD2 agrees at 14 bases. The CDR3 covers 16 residues. V was pared by 4 bases and J by 7 bases, with 6 bases of the junction left unmatched. From germline, CDR1 is SEHNR and CDR2 FQNEAQ (reference sequence). CDR3 bases: TGTGCCAGCAGCTCGACTAGCGGGGGGGCCAGGAATGAGCAGTTCTTC. Residues: CASSSTSGGARNEQFF.

This clonotype was detected many times. V usage is TRBV7-9 and J usage is TRBJ1-5; TRBD1 agrees at 8 bases. Germline V gene sequence: CDR1 SEHNR, CDR2 FQNEAQ (reference sequence). The CDR3 spans 17 residues. The J segment lost 3 bases and the V segment lost 1 base, leaving 8 bases of the junction unmatched. CDR3 nucleotides: TGTGCCAGCAGCTTAGTCCTTGGACAGGGCCCCAATCAGCCCCAGCATTTT. This codes for CASSLVLGQGPNQPQHF.

This clonotype was picked up one time. The rearrangement uses TRBV4-3 and TRBJ2-7; D is unclear. V gave up 1 base and J gave up 2 bases, with 9 bases separating them. This CDR3 has 14 amino acids. Germline assignment: CDR1 LGHNA and CDR2 YSLEER. In DNA form, the CDR3 reads TGCGCCAGCAGCCAAGCTCCGGCCGCCTACGAGCAGTACTTC. Amino acids: CASSQAPAAYEQYF.

Turning to this clonotype: A much larger clone differs by one base, so this may be a read error. The chain is built from TRBV9 and TRBJ1-3; D gene unclear. The germline V gene has CDR1 SGDLS and CDR2 YYNGEE. The CDR3 runs 15 residues. The CDR3 nucleotides are TGTGCCAGCAGCGTAGCTTACAGCACTGGAAACACCATACATTTT. It encodes CASSVAYSTGNTIHF.

The V call is TRBV14, the J call TRBJ2-7; 9 bases map to TRBD2. The V segment lost 0 bases and the J segment 3 bases; nucleotides outside the gene matches: 6. CDR1 and CDR2 (germline): SGHDN, FVKESK. The CDR3 is 16 amino acids. CDR3 residues: CASSQDRGRAVYEQYF. In DNA, the CDR3 is TGTGCCAGCAGCCAAGACCGCGGGAGGGCCGTCTACGAGCAGTACTTC.

The sample holds a few counts of this clonotype. Possible read error: a much larger clone is one base away. The J gene is TRBJ2-3, the V gene TRBV7-2, with 7 bases matching TRBD1. The CDR3 loop spans 15 amino acids. The germline V gene encodes CDR1 SGHTA and CDR2 FQGNSA. The CDR3 sequence: CAGSSGTAGTDTQYF. CDR3 sequence (DNA): TGTGCCGGCAGCTCTGGGACAGCAGGTACAGATACGCAGTATTTT.

A note on this clonotype: A much more abundant neighbour one base away suggests this may be a read error. This sequence joins TRBV5-1 and TRBJ1-1, with D possibly matching TRBD1 (5 bases). CDR1 and CDR2 from the germline V gene are SGHRS and YFSETQ. This CDR3 comprises 14 residues. The CDR3 protein is CARSLSAGTLGAFF. CDR3 DNA sequence: TGCGCCAGGAGCTTGTCGGCCGGGACGTTAGGAGCTTTCTTT. The variable domain in full, with the rest retrieved from reference TRBV5-1 and TRBJ1-1, is KAGVTQTPRYLIKTRGQQVTLSCSPISGHRSVSWYQQTPGQGLQFLFEYFSETQRNKGNFPGRFSGRQFSNSRSEMNVSTLELGDSALYLCARSLSAGTLGAFFGQGTRLTVV.

This clonotype was found a few times. The chain uses TRBV7-9 and TRBJ1-1; D perhaps matches TRBD1 (6 bases). Germline values: CDR1 SEHNR, CDR2 FQNEAQ (reference sequence). CDR3 size: 14 residues. V lost 7 bases, J lost 4 bases, and 16 bases lay in between. This chain's CDR3 is CASIESGVGTEAFF. CDR3 coding DNA: TGTGCCAGCATCGAATCAGGGGTGGGCACTGAAGCTTTCTTT.

In the case of this clonotype: This clone may be a read error of a much larger clone one base away. The V call is TRBV29-1, the J call TRBJ2-7; possibly TRBD1 or TRBD2 for D (6 bases each). The V gene lost 7 bases and the J gene lost 1 base, with 14 bases spanning the gap. CDR1 and CDR2 (germline): SQVTM, ANQGSEA. This CDR3 has 13 residues. The CDR3 DNA sequence: TGCAGCGCCGAGGGGGGCAGGTCCTACGAGCAGTACTTC. Translating it yields CSAEGGRSYEQYF.

This clonotype was seen only a few times. In DNA, the CDR3 is TGTGCCAGCAGCCACGGAGTAGGGTTCCCAGATACGCAGTATTTT. This translates into CASSHGVGFPDTQYF. The chain carries TRBV11-3 and TRBJ2-3; D remains ambiguous. The V end lost 5 bases, the J end lost 4 bases, and 16 bases lay between the germline ends. CDR1 and CDR2 from the germline V gene are SGHNT and YENEEA. The CDR3 spans 15 residues.

This clonotype has a handful of counts. CDR3 residues: CASTPNGLRERHTDTQYF. The CDR3 DNA is TGTGCCAGCACCCCAAACGGTTTGCGGGAGAGGCACACAGATACGCAGTATTTT. The chain has TRBV6-5 and TRBJ2-3, with 7 bases lining up with TRBD2. This CDR3 is built from 18 residues. Unmatched junction bases numbered 18, after V lost 7 bases and J lost 2 bases. Germline V gene sequence: CDR1 MNHEY, CDR2 SVGAGI.

On this clonotype itself: A much larger clone lies one base from this, so it may be a read error. V usage is TRBV6-2 or TRBV6-3 and J usage is TRBJ1-1; 7 bases are a match to TRBD1. The CDR3 is 14 residues long. Germline-derived CDR1 and CDR2 are MNHEY and SVGEGT. This CDR3 is CASSQLQGQIEVFF. The DNA for the CDR3 is TGTGCCAGCAGCCAACTACAGGGGCAAATTGAAGTTTTCTTT.

A word on this clonotype: Relative to the germline gene, one junction end is altered; a read error may explain this. CDR3 DNA: TGTGCCAGCACCCTCCGGGACAGCCGATTCCTCTATGGCTACCCCTTC. Translation: CASTLRDSRFLYGYPF. The genes are TRBV6-2 or TRBV6-3 and TRBJ1-2; 7 positions agree with TRBD1. CDR1 is MNHEY, CDR2 SVGEGT, per germline. The CDR3 runs to 16 residues.

The V gene is TRBV15, the J gene TRBJ1-1; perhaps TRBD1 as D (6 bases). Trimming stripped 0 bases from V and 4 bases from J, with 15 bases between. Germline assignment: CDR1 LNHNV and CDR2 YYDKDF (reference sequence). The CDR3 has 16 amino acids. CDR3 residues: CATSREPPGVATEAFF. CDR3 coding DNA: TGTGCCACCAGCAGAGAGCCCCCAGGGGTGGCCACTGAAGCTTTCTTT.

This clonotype occurred a few times. This chain uses TRBV24-1 with TRBJ2-2; TRBD2 is a possible D gene (6 bases). Germline V gene lookup returns CDR1 KGHDR and CDR2 SFDVKD. Trimming removed 0 bases from V and 1 base from J, with 8 bases in between. The CDR3 has 16 residues. The CDR3, as DNA: TGTGCCACCAGTGATTTGACTAGCTTGAACACCGGGGAGCTGTTTTTT. As protein: CATSDLTSLNTGELFF.

This clonotype was counted many times. One end of the junction is discordant with germline, which a read error may explain. The chain employs TRBV30 and TRBJ2-7, with D unclear. Germline V gene lookup returns CDR1 GTSNPN and CDR2 SVGIG (reference sequence). The CDR3 totals 11 residues. For the CDR3, the DNA is TGTGCCTGGAGTGTAATGTTTGACTTGATATTC. This translates into CAWSVMFDLIF.

This clonotype appeared many times. The V and J genes are TRBV4-1 and TRBJ1-2; D ambiguous. V gave up 0 bases and J gave up 2 bases, with 10 bases separating them. This CDR3 is 15 amino acids long. Germline V gene data show CDR1 as MGHRA and CDR2 as YSYEKL. CDR3: CASSQEEGANYGYTF. The CDR3 DNA reads as TGCGCCAGCAGCCAAGAAGAGGGCGCGAACTATGGCTACACCTTC.

This clonotype was seen repeatedly, ten times or more. The genes are TRBV7-9 and TRBJ1-2; TRBD1 might be the D (6 bases). The germline CDR1 and CDR2 sequences are SEHNR and FQNEAQ (reference sequence). V lost 5 bases and J lost 0, with 13 bases in between. The CDR3 contains 15 residues. The CDR3 region is CASSHRDTPNYGYTF. The CDR3, as DNA: TGTGCCAGCAGCCATCGGGACACACCTAACTATGGCTACACCTTC.

This clonotype has just a few counts. V and J are TRBV6-5 and TRBJ2-1; no reliable D call. Germline V CDR1 and CDR2: MNHEY, SVGAGI. Trimming cost V 3 bases and J 3 bases, with 6 bases left between them. This CDR3 comprises 13 residues. The CDR3 here is CASSYGDYNEQFF. The CDR3, as DNA: TGTGCCAGCAGTTATGGGGACTACAATGAGCAGTTCTTC.

The table lists this clonotype with many counts. The genes are TRBV11-2 and TRBJ2-1; D is ambiguous. CDR3 size: 16 residues. CDR1 is SGHAT, CDR2 FQNNGV, per germline. The V and J ends lost 5 bases and 0 bases respectively, with 14 bases between them. Here the CDR3 reads CASSPGADSSYNEQFF. In DNA form, the CDR3 reads TGTGCCAGCAGCCCAGGCGCCGATAGCTCCTACAATGAGCAGTTCTTC.

This clonotype was seen once. Given a much more abundant clone one base away, this may be a read error. This chain joins TRBV5-3 and TRBJ2-5; 8 nucleotides align to TRBD1. TRBV5-3 counts as an open reading frame of uncertain function. This CDR3 has 14 amino acids. The CDR3 reads CASSIGTGQEAQYF. The CDR3, as DNA: TGTGCCAGCAGCATTGGGACAGGCCAAGAGGCCCAGTACTTC.

Regarding this clonotype: Possible read error: a much larger clone is one base away. J is TRBJ2-3 and V is TRBV7-6, with TRBD2 as a possible D gene (6 bases). The V and J ends lost 1 base and 1 base respectively, with 15 bases between them. The germline V gene encodes CDR1 SGHVS and CDR2 FNYEAQ. The CDR3 spans 17 residues. CDR3 coding DNA: TGTGCCAGCAGCTTAGGGCCGGGAGCGGGTTGCACAGATACGCAGTATTTT. This translates into CASSLGPGAGCTDTQYF.